These 13 T cell receptor beta chains were all obtained from the same sample, sequenced in a study of blood T cell repertoires in COVID-19. Generated by immunoSEQ multiplex PCR, the TCRdb table keeps only in-frame clones and is missing some. This table has roughly 150,000 clones, 70% to 85% appearing once. The sequencing sample was made of peripheral blood. All receptors come from a woman aged 50 to 60 in a cohort sampled during active or convalescent COVID-19.

The V and J genes are TRBV5-1 and TRBJ2-3, with 7 bases fitting TRBD2. Unmatched junction bases numbered 7, after V lost 4 bases and J lost 5 bases. The CDR3 spans 14 residues. The germline V gene encodes CDR1 SGHRS and CDR2 YFSETQ. The CDR3, as DNA: TGCGCCAGCAGCCCCAGCGGGGCAGGAGATACGCAGTATTTT. Its protein product is CASSPSGAGDTQYF.

The rearrangement joins TRBV7-2 to TRBJ2-3; tentative D call: TRBD2 (6 bases). Germline V gene lookup returns CDR1 SGHTA and CDR2 FQGNSA. The V end lost 1 base, the J end lost 7 bases, and 15 bases lay between the germline ends. The CDR3 has 15 amino acids. This CDR3 reads CASSLEWGGGYTQYF. The CDR3 DNA is TGTGCCAGCAGCTTAGAGTGGGGAGGAGGGTATACGCAGTATTTT.

The V and J genes are TRBV10-3 and TRBJ2-1; 13 bases map to TRBD2. Germline V CDR1 and CDR2: ENHRY, SYGVKD. The J segment lost 4 bases and the V segment lost 10 bases, leaving 10 bases of the junction unmatched. This CDR3 contains 16 residues. The CDR3 DNA follows: TGTGCCACCCTTAGACTAGCGGGGGGTACTTACAATGAGCAGTTCTTC. Its translation: CATLRLAGGTYNEQFF.

A few counts support this clone. The chain has TRBV2 and TRBJ2-1; 12 bases are a match to TRBD2. The length of the CDR3 is 15 residues. CDR1 is SNHLY, CDR2 FYNNEI, per germline. Trimming cost V 0 bases and J 12 bases; bases outside gene matches: 6. The CDR3 bases are TGTGCCAGCAGTGAAGCCGATACTAGCGGGGGGCTGCAGTTCTTC. This codes for CASSEADTSGGLQFF.

This clone has a single count. This chain uses TRBV5-1 with TRBJ1-2; no clear D. The CDR3 runs 15 residues. CDR1 is SGHRS, CDR2 YFSETQ, per germline. The V end lost 0 bases, the J end lost 6 bases, and 15 bases lay between the germline ends. This chain's CDR3 is CASSLDIPGKDGYTF. CDR3 bases: TGCGCCAGCAGCTTGGATATTCCGGGGAAGGATGGCTACACCTTC.

This chain's CDR3 is CASSFGGQAYEQYF. As DNA, the CDR3 is TGTGCCAGCAGTTTTGGGGGACAGGCCTACGAGCAGTACTTC. The rearrangement joins TRBV27 to TRBJ2-7, with 8 bases matching TRBD1. Germline CDR1 and CDR2: MNHEY and SMNVEV (reference sequence). With V trimmed by 3 bases and J by 2 bases, 3 bases remained unmatched. The CDR3 length is 14 residues.

This chain connects TRBV7-9 to TRBJ1-5; D is perhaps TRBD1 (5 bases). Looked up from germline, CDR1 is SEHNR and CDR2 is FQNEAQ (reference sequence). CDR3 size: 15 residues. Trimming took 4 bases from V and 4 from J, leaving 14 bases between them. The CDR3 sequence is CASSSSREWNQPQHF. CDR3 DNA sequence: TGTGCCAGCAGCTCAAGCAGGGAATGGAATCAGCCCCAGCATTTT.

The sample holds one count of this clone. The V gene is TRBV6-5, the J gene TRBJ2-3; D gene ambiguous. Germline lookup yields CDR1 MNHEY and CDR2 SVGAGI. The length of the CDR3 is 12 residues. Trimming cost V 5 bases and J 3 bases, with 6 bases left between them. The DNA for the CDR3 is TGTGCCAGCAGTCACGGGACAGATACGCAGTATTTT. Protein product: CASSHGTDTQYF.

The V call is TRBV7-9, the J call TRBJ2-5; D may be TRBD1 (6 bases). The CDR3 covers 13 residues. Germline lookup yields CDR1 SEHNR and CDR2 FQNEAQ (reference sequence). V shed 1 base and J shed 4 bases, with 7 bases lying between them. The CDR3 DNA follows: TGTGCCAGCAGCTTAGAGACAGGAGAGACCCAGTACTTC. Translation: CASSLETGETQYF.

This clone was seen only once. The chain has TRBV7-2 and TRBJ2-7; 8 nucleotides match TRBD1. The CDR3 has 14 residues. V shed 4 bases, J shed 5 bases, and the junction held 7 bases outside the gene matches. Germline loops: CDR1 SGHTA, CDR2 FQGNSA. CDR3 nucleotides: TGTGCCAGCAGCTCACAGGGGGTCCCGGACGAGCAGTACTTC. Its translation: CASSSQGVPDEQYF.

The chain has TRBV19 and TRBJ1-1; maybe TRBD1 (6 bases). Trimming took off 9 bases at V and 0 bases at J, with 14 bases between the two ends. The V gene's germline CDR1 is LNHDA and CDR2 SQIVND (reference sequence). The CDR3 spans 14 residues. Here the CDR3 reads CASQRTEMNTEAFF. DNA for the CDR3: TGTGCCAGCCAGAGGACAGAAATGAACACTGAAGCTTTCTTT.

V and J are TRBV11-2 and TRBJ2-1, with D tentatively TRBD1 (5 bases). Germline V gene data show CDR1 as SGHAT and CDR2 as FQNNGV. V gave up 0 bases and J gave up 6 bases, with 12 bases separating them. The CDR3 loop spans 15 amino acids. CDR3 amino acids: CASSLEGRVLNEQFF. Written as DNA, the CDR3 is TGTGCCAGCAGCTTAGAAGGCAGGGTACTCAATGAGCAGTTCTTC.

The V gene is TRBV7-6, the J gene TRBJ2-5; TRBD2 aligns across 10 bases. This CDR3 region has 16 residues. Germline CDR1 reads SGHVS; CDR2 reads FNYEAQ. The J segment lost 4 bases and the V segment lost 5 bases, leaving 10 bases of the junction unmatched. CDR3 amino acids: CASSQRGSGGGETQYF. The CDR3 coding sequence is TGTGCCAGCAGCCAAAGAGGGAGCGGGGGGGGAGAGACCCAGTACTTC.